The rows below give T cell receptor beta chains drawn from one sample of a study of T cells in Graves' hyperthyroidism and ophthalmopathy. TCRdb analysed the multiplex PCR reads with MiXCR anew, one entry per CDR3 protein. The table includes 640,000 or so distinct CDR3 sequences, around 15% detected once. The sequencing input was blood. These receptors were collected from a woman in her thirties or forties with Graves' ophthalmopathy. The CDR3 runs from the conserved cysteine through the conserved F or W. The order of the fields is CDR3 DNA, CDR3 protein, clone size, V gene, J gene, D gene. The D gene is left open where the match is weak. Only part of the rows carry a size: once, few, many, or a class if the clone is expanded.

TGTGCCAGCACCCTCTTACGGACTAGCGGGAGAGGAGGCACAGATACGCAGTATTTT	CASTLLRTSGRGGTDTQYF	.	TRBV6-2/TRBV6-3	TRBJ2-3	TRBD2
TGTGCCAGCAGCGAGGGACAGGTTAGGTTAGGGGATACGCAGTATTTT	CASSEGQVRLGDTQYF	few	TRBV4-2	TRBJ2-3	TRBD1
TGTGCTAGTGGTCAGACAGGGGATCAAGAGACCCAGTACTTC	CASGQTGDQETQYF	many	TRBV12-5	TRBJ2-5	TRBD1
TGCAGCGTTCGACCGTCCGGGGGAAATGGCTACACCTTC	CSVRPSGGNGYTF	many	TRBV29-1	TRBJ1-2	.
TGCGCCAGCAGCCAACGGACTAGCGGGAGGGATAGCTCCTACGAGCAGTACTTC	CASSQRTSGRDSSYEQYF	many	TRBV4-1	TRBJ2-7	TRBD2
TGTGCCAGCAGTTTAGTCGCGGGAGGAGGCGGAGAGACCCAGTACTTC	CASSLVAGGGGETQYF	many	TRBV12-3/TRBV12-4	TRBJ2-5	TRBD2
TGTGCCAGCAGCGGGACTAGCGTCCAAGAGACCCAGTACTTC	CASSGTSVQETQYF	many	TRBV11-2	TRBJ2-5	TRBD2
TGTGCCAGCAGTCCGGCCGGGTCTGGGGCCAACGTCCTGACTTTC	CASSPAGSGANVLTF	many	TRBV6-1	TRBJ2-6	.
TGTGCCAGCAGTCCTTCGACTAGCGAGTACGAGTGGCAGTACTTC	CASSPSTSEYEWQYF	many	TRBV28	TRBJ2-7	TRBD2
TGTGCCAGCAGTTACTCTGGCCATACTCGGTACACCTTC	CASSYSGHTRYTF	.	TRBV6-4	TRBJ1-2	.
TGTGCCAGCAGTTATCTAACCACCGGGGAGCTGTTTTTT	CASSYLTTGELFF	many	TRBV7-2	TRBJ2-2	.
TGCGCCAGCAGTGGGGTCTTGGCGGTAGACCCCGAGCAGTACTTC	CASSGVLAVDPEQYF	many	TRBV10-2	TRBJ2-7	.
TGTGCCAGCAGTTACTCGCGTGGAGGAGGGAAAAAAAACATTCAGTACTTC	CASSYSRGGGKKNIQYF	many	TRBV6-5	TRBJ2-4	.
TGTGCCAGCAGCCGAATGATCTTCGGGACAGGGGGCTTGGAGACCCAGTACTTC	CASSRMIFGTGGLETQYF	.	TRBV4-2	TRBJ2-5	TRBD1
TGTGCCAGCAGCTTAGATCGGCCGGGGGGCTACCAAGAGACCCAGTACTTC	CASSLDRPGGYQETQYF	.	TRBV11-2	TRBJ2-5	.
TGTGCTAGTGACCAAACGGGCGGAGAGCAGTTCTTC	CASDQTGGEQFF	.	TRBV12-5	TRBJ2-1	.
TGTGCCAGTCGGACAGATCCCACCGGGGAGCTGTTTTTT	CASRTDPTGELFF	.	TRBV19	TRBJ2-2	.
TGTGCCAGCAGCCAATCACCACTTAAGAACACTGAAGCTTTCTTT	CASSQSPLKNTEAFF	many	TRBV3-1	TRBJ1-1	.
TGTGCCAGCAGTTTAATGGTTCATAGCAATCAGCCCCAGCATTTT	CASSLMVHSNQPQHF	once	TRBV12-3/TRBV12-4	TRBJ1-5	.
TGTGCCAGCGCCCAGTGGAACTATGGCTACACCTTC	CASAQWNYGYTF	many	TRBV4-2	TRBJ1-2	.
TGTGCCAGCAGCCAATCCTACGACAGGGCATCAGAGACCCAGTACTTC	CASSQSYDRASETQYF	many	TRBV7-2	TRBJ2-5	TRBD1
TGTGCCAGCAGCTTAGCTGGTAGCGGGAGGTCCTACGAGCAGTACTTC	CASSLAGSGRSYEQYF	.	TRBV7-2	TRBJ2-7	TRBD2
TGCAGTGCTAGAGGGGGACAGGTCGGAGGGACTGAAGCTTTCTTT	CSARGGQVGGTEAFF	many	TRBV20-1	TRBJ1-1	TRBD1
TGCGCCAGCAGCCGAAAACTAGCGGTCACGAACACCGGGGAGCTGTTTTTT	CASSRKLAVTNTGELFF	few	TRBV4-1	TRBJ2-2	TRBD2
TGTGCCAGCAGCTTCGGACTAGCGGCCCCGAACACCGGGGAGCTGTTTTTT	CASSFGLAAPNTGELFF	many	TRBV11-1	TRBJ2-2	TRBD2
TGTGCCAGCAGCCAAGATATAAGAAGCGAGGAGACCCAGTACTTC	CASSQDIRSEETQYF	.	TRBV3-1	TRBJ2-5	.